The sequence of this T cell receptor beta chain was determined in a study of blood T cell repertoires in COVID-19. In the study overall: Samples representing acute and convalescent COVID-19 were sourced from the United States, Italy and Spain. T cells, B-cell-depleted T cells, or PBMCs supplied cDNA or gDNA.

Per the study methods: The authors estimated nucleated cell counts from reference gene primer amplification. This table comes from immunoSEQ multiplex PCR, and its TCRdb copy is limited to in-frame clones, with some not included. V and J calls and clone size are copied from that table; D and trimming were computed from the DNA. The table includes hundreds of thousands of clones, 90% detected once. This clone has just a few counts. Participant reports of clinical history set cohort assignment. The sequenced material came from PBMCs or T cells enriched from blood (not recorded which). This receptor was taken from a woman aged 18-29 years with acute COVID-19.

This CDR3 reads CASSLFPVSYEQYF. DNA of the CDR3: TGTGCCAGCAGTTTATTCCCGGTATCCTACGAGCAGTACTTC. J is TRBJ2-7 and V is TRBV28; D gene uncertain. Trimming stripped 1 base from V and 1 base from J, with 8 bases between. The CDR3 contains 14 residues. Germline V CDR1 and CDR2: MDHEN, SYDVKM.